The 21 T cell receptor beta chains below come from one sample, sequenced in a study of control samples from healthy donors and cancer patients. Here immunoSEQ multiplex PCR was the method, and the copy in TCRdb shows in-frame clones only, minus some. The profile shows some 140,000 clones, nearly 90% of them singletons. Material for sequencing was PBMCs. Source of these receptors: a man aged 50-59 years with head and neck cancer.

V is TRBV5-1 and J is TRBJ2-5; D may be TRBD1 (6 bases). The CDR3 has 12 residues. Between the trimmed V and J ends, which lost 4 bases and 7 bases, there was a span of 11 bases. Per the germline V gene, CDR1 is SGHRS and CDR2 is YFSETQ. In DNA form, the CDR3 reads TGCGCCAGCAGCCCGACAGGTACGACCCAGTACTTC. It translates to CASSPTGTTQYF.

This clone was counted between two and nine times. The rearrangement uses TRBV10-3 and TRBJ1-5, with 8 bases aligning to TRBD1. From germline, CDR1 is ENHRY and CDR2 SYGVKD. The CDR3 is made up of 15 amino acids. The junction had 15 bases not matched to a gene; V was cut back by 10 bases and J by 7 bases. The CDR3 DNA follows: TGTGCCACGGCCCCCCGGACAGGGTCGCGACAGCCCCAGCATTTT. As protein: CATAPRTGSRQPQHF.

The V and J genes are TRBV7-9 and TRBJ2-1; D gene ambiguous. The ends were cut back, 2 bases at V and 7 bases at J, with 18 bases in the middle. The CDR3 is 16 residues long. Germline V gene data show CDR1 as SEHNR and CDR2 as FQNEAQ (reference sequence). Here the CDR3 reads CASSLSVWASENEQFF. In DNA form, the CDR3 reads TGTGCCAGCAGCTTATCGGTCTGGGCCTCGGAGAATGAGCAGTTCTTC.

CDR3 region: CASTRTGESSYNEQFF. CDR3 sequence (DNA): TGTGCCAGCACCAGGACAGGTGAGAGCTCCTACAATGAGCAGTTCTTC. V usage is TRBV27 and J usage is TRBJ2-1, with TRBD1 matching over 7 bases. The V segment lost 7 bases and the J segment 0 bases; nucleotides outside the gene matches: 9. Per germline, CDR1 MNHEY and CDR2 SMNVEV (reference sequence). CDR3 length equals 16 residues.

V usage is TRBV20-1 and J usage is TRBJ2-5, with D perhaps TRBD1 (6 bases). Germline-derived CDR1 and CDR2 are DFQATT and SNEGSKA (reference sequence). The CDR3 covers 10 residues. Trimming left V 7 bases short and J 3 bases short, with 6 bases between. CDR3: CSGQEETQYF. The DNA of the CDR3 is TGCAGTGGACAGGAAGAGACCCAGTACTTC.

The chain has TRBV11-2 and TRBJ2-7, with TRBD2 matching 9 bases. The CDR3 length is 14 residues. The germline V gene has CDR1 SGHAT and CDR2 FQNNGV. Trimming took 3 bases from V and 7 from J; bases not matched to a gene: 7. The CDR3 loop is CASSFGGGGLEQYF. In DNA, the CDR3 is TGTGCCAGCAGCTTCGGCGGGGGGGGTCTAGAGCAGTACTTC.

This chain uses TRBV5-4 with TRBJ1-4, with D uncertain. Germline V lookup: CDR1 SGHNT, CDR2 YYREEE (reference sequence). The ends were cut back, 2 bases at V and 5 bases at J, with 10 bases in the middle. The CDR3 sequence is 14 residues long. The CDR3 region is CASSFGQQNEKLFF. The CDR3 nucleotides read TGTGCCAGCAGCTTCGGTCAGCAAAATGAAAAACTGTTTTTT.

The chain uses TRBV15 and TRBJ2-7, with 7 bases aligning to TRBD2. The ends lost 2 bases at V and 3 bases at J; junction bases unmatched: 7. This CDR3 has 15 residues. CDR1 is LNHNV and CDR2 is YYDKDF in the germline V gene (reference sequence). CDR3 loop: CATSRSRGGSYEQYF. The CDR3 DNA reads TGTGCCACCAGCAGAAGTAGGGGCGGGAGCTACGAGCAGTACTTC.

The gene calls are TRBV11-2 and TRBJ2-3, with 7 bases aligning to TRBD1. With V trimmed by 5 bases and J by 6 bases, 20 bases remained unmatched. The germline gives CDR1 SGHAT, CDR2 FQNNGV. The CDR3 is made up of 18 amino acids. The CDR3: CASSTDRVRVLRRDTQYF. Here the CDR3 DNA reads TGTGCCAGCAGCACTGACAGGGTTAGAGTCCTAAGGAGGGATACGCAGTATTTT.

The chain recombines TRBV5-4 with TRBJ1-1; no reliable D call. Germline values: CDR1 SGHNT, CDR2 YYREEE (reference sequence). Trimming removed 1 base from V and 0 bases from J, with 4 bases in between. The CDR3 is 13 amino acids. CDR3 amino acids: CASSLILNTEAFF. As DNA, the CDR3 is TGTGCCAGCAGCTTGATCCTGAACACTGAAGCTTTCTTT.

The chain joins TRBV11-2 to TRBJ2-7; D gene unclear. Per the germline V gene, CDR1 is SGHAT and CDR2 is FQNNGV. V lost 5 bases to trimming and J lost 2 bases, with 10 bases between them. The CDR3 has 13 residues. This chain's CDR3 is CASSRTPTYEQYF. The CDR3 coding sequence is TGTGCCAGCAGCCGTACTCCTACCTACGAGCAGTACTTC.

The rearrangement links TRBV21-1 to TRBJ2-3; TRBD1 was called by the table and not checked on the DNA. TRBV21-1 is marked as a pseudogene. There are 14 residues in the CDR3. The CDR3 spells CASSTGDSPGTQYF. CDR3 bases: TGTGCCAGCAGCACGGGGGACAGCCCGGGTACGCAGTATTTT.

V is TRBV11-2 and J is TRBJ1-1; D is undetermined. Germline CDR1 reads SGHAT; CDR2 reads FQNNGV. The CDR3 is 13 residues long. Trimming stripped 3 bases from V and 7 bases from J, with 12 bases between. The CDR3 bases are TGTGCCAGCAGCTTGTCCGCTCACGGTGAAGCTTTCTTT. Translation gives CASSLSAHGEAFF. The complete variable domain, with remaining parts taken from reference TRBV11-2 and TRBJ1-1, reads EAGVAQSPRYKIIEKRQSVAFWCNPISGHATLYWYQQILGQGPKLLIQFQNNGVVDDSQLPKDRFSAERLKGVDSTLKIQPAKLEDSAVYLCASSLSAHGEAFFGQGTRLTVV.

The V and J genes are TRBV3-1 (or the pseudogene TRBV3-2) and TRBJ2-7, with D unresolved. V was cut by 4 bases and J by 8 bases, with 12 bases left in between. Germline V lookup: CDR1 LGHDT, CDR2 YNNKEL (reference sequence). CDR3 size: 12 residues. The CDR3 bases are TGTGCCAGCAGCCCGCCGGATAACCAGCAGTACTTC. Translation: CASSPPDNQQYF.

The CDR3 loop reads CASSLVGDRGLDEQFF. The CDR3 nucleotides are TGCGCCAGCAGCTTGGTGGGGGACAGGGGGCTCGATGAGCAGTTCTTC. The V and J genes are TRBV5-1 and TRBJ2-1; TRBD1 aligns across 12 bases. Germline CDR1 is SGHRS and CDR2 is YFSETQ. CDR3 length: 16 residues. The J segment lost 8 bases and the V segment lost 0 bases, leaving 6 bases of the junction unmatched. Variable domain in full (rest from reference TRBV5-1 and TRBJ2-1): KAGVTQTPRYLIKTRGQQVTLSCSPISGHRSVSWYQQTPGQGLQFLFEYFSETQRNKGNFPGRFSGRQFSNSRSEMNVSTLELGDSALYLCASSLVGDRGLDEQFFGPGTRLTVL.

The V call is TRBV7-2, the J call TRBJ2-5; 7 positions match TRBD2. Germline V gives CDR1 SGHTA, CDR2 FQGNSA. The CDR3 spans 13 residues. J lost 7 bases, V lost 0 bases, and 2 bases had no gene match. The CDR3 loop is CASSLATGGTQYF. The CDR3 DNA reads as TGTGCCAGCAGCTTAGCGACGGGGGGGACCCAGTACTTC.

The chain is built from TRBV5-8 and TRBJ1-5; TRBD1 might be the D (6 bases). V lost 4 bases, J lost 7 bases, and 9 bases lay in between. The CDR3 spans 12 residues. The germline V gene has CDR1 SGHTS and CDR2 YDEGEE. The CDR3 nucleotides are TGTGCCAGCAGCCGACAGGACCAGCCCCAGCATTTT. Encoded protein: CASSRQDQPQHF.

This clone was counted a few times. The CDR3 DNA reads as TGTGCCAGTAGTTGGGGCAGGATCAATCAGCCCCAGCATTTT. As protein: CASSWGRINQPQHF. The chain is built from TRBV19 and TRBJ1-5, with D tentatively TRBD1 (5 bases). V was cut by 5 bases and J by 3 bases, with 11 bases left in between. CDR1 and CDR2 (germline): LNHDA, SQIVND (reference sequence). CDR3 size: 14 residues.

The rearrangement uses TRBV9 and TRBJ1-3; D possibly corresponds to TRBD1 (5 bases). V lost 6 bases and J 0 bases, leaving 7 bases between the germline ends. The CDR3 is 13 amino acids. Per germline, CDR1 SGDLS and CDR2 YYNGEE. The CDR3 DNA follows: TGTGCCAGCACAGGGAACTCTGGAAACACCATATATTTT. Its protein product is CASTGNSGNTIYF.

Details on this clone: The junction shows a germline mismatch at one end, possibly a read error. Other DNA variants within this sample encode the same CDR3. The CDR3 DNA follows: TGCGCCAGCAGTTACGGGAACGGGGCCTACAATGAGCAGTTCTTC. It codes for CASSYGNGAYNEQFF. The chain employs TRBV6-5 and TRBJ2-1; weak D call: TRBD2 (5 bases). The CDR3 has 15 amino acids. Germline CDR1 reads MNHEY; CDR2 reads SVGAGI.

J is TRBJ2-1 and V is TRBV3-1 (or the pseudogene TRBV3-2); D gene unclear. The CDR3 sequence is 15 residues long. Trimming removed 0 bases at V and 2 bases at J, with 8 bases between. The germline gives CDR1 LGHDT, CDR2 YNNKEL (reference sequence). The CDR3 here is CASSQEMGTYNEQFF. The CDR3 bases are TGTGCCAGCAGCCAAGAAATGGGGACCTACAATGAGCAGTTCTTC.